This T cell receptor beta chain came from a study of blood T cell repertoires in COVID-19. Study background: Samples representing acute and convalescent COVID-19 were sourced from the United States, Italy and Spain. In each case, the material was cDNA or gDNA derived from T cells, B-cell-depleted T cells, or PBMCs.

Generated by immunoSEQ multiplex PCR, the TCRdb table keeps only in-frame clones and is missing some. This sample has more than 85,000 clones, with approximately 88% found just once. J lost 2 bases, V lost 6 bases, and 4 bases had no gene match. Germline V lookup: CDR1 KGHSH, CDR2 LQKENI. The CDR3 sequence is 14 residues long. What was sequenced was peripheral blood. This chain links TRBV18 with TRBJ1-3, with 7 bases identical to TRBD1. This TCR came from a woman aged 60-75 years with acute or convalescent COVID-19. In DNA, the CDR3 is TGTGCCAGCTCTGGACAGGCGGCTGGAAACACCATATATTTT. This codes for CASSGQAAGNTIYF.